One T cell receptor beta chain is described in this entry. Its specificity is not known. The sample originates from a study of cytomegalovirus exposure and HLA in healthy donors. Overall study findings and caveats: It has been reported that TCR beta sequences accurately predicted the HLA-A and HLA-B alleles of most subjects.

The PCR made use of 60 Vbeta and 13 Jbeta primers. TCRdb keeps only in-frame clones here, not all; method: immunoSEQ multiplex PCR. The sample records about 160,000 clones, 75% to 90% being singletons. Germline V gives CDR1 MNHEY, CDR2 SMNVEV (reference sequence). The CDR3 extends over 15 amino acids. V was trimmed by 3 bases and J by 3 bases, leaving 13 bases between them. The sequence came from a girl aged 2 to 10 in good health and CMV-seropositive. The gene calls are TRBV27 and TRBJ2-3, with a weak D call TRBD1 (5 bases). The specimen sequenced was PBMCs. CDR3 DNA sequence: TGTGCCAGCAGTTTCGGCAATCAGGGAACAGATACGCAGTATTTT. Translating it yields CASSFGNQGTDTQYF.